Shown below are 23 T cell receptor beta chains from a single sample sequenced in a study of blood T cell repertoires in COVID-19. The method was immunoSEQ multiplex PCR; TCRdb's version includes in-frame clones alone and lacks a portion of them. There are 100,000 or so clones in the sample; around 80% occur only once, and less than 20% lies in the top ten. Sequencing was carried out using peripheral blood. The source is a woman older than 75 with acute or convalescent COVID-19.

The genes are TRBV7-8 and TRBJ2-5, with 7 bases identical to TRBD2. V shed 1 base and J 3 bases; nucleotides not matched to a gene: 8. Per germline, CDR1 SGHVS and CDR2 FQNEAQ. The CDR3 is 16 amino acids. The CDR3 region is CASSLDSGRGEETQYF. The CDR3 nucleotides are TGTGCCAGCAGCTTAGACTCAGGGAGGGGAGAAGAGACCCAGTACTTC.

The chain joins TRBV27 to TRBJ1-5; a weak D match, TRBD1 (6 bases). The CDR3 consists of 14 residues. Trimming shortened V by 5 bases and J by 5 bases, and 13 bases separated the two germline ends. The germline V gene has CDR1 MNHEY and CDR2 SMNVEV (reference sequence). The CDR3 is CASSLLRGHQPQHF. The CDR3 DNA reads TGTGCCAGCAGTCTACTCAGGGGCCATCAGCCCCAGCATTTT.

The genes are TRBV12-3 or TRBV12-4 and TRBJ1-2, with 7 bases matching TRBD1. Losses at the gene ends were 7 bases for V and 2 bases for J; bases not matched to a gene: 4. The CDR3 has 13 residues. The CDR3 region is CASIRQGNYGYTF. The CDR3 region has the DNA TGTGCCAGCATCAGACAGGGAAACTATGGCTACACCTTC.

This chain uses TRBV28 with TRBJ2-7, with TRBD1 matching over 9 bases. The CDR3 spans 16 residues. CDR1 is MDHEN and CDR2 is SYDVKM in the germline V gene. The ends lost 3 bases at V and 0 bases at J; junction bases unmatched: 6. The CDR3 region has the DNA TGTGCCAGCAGTTTCTACAGGGGGCCCAGCTCCTACGAGCAGTACTTC. Amino acid sequence: CASSFYRGPSSYEQYF.

This clone turned up a few times. The chain combines TRBV5-1 with TRBJ1-2; the D gene is possibly TRBD1 (5 bases). Germline values: CDR1 SGHRS, CDR2 YFSETQ. The CDR3 extends over 13 amino acids. V gave up 4 bases and J gave up 6 bases, with 13 bases separating them. This CDR3 is CASSRQGADGYTF. In nucleotides, the CDR3 is TGCGCCAGCAGCCGGCAGGGTGCGGATGGCTACACCTTC.

The chain joins TRBV6-5 to TRBJ2-7; TRBD1 might be the D (6 bases). Trimming left V 7 bases short and J 1 base short, with 14 bases between. The germline V gene encodes CDR1 MNHEY and CDR2 SVGAGI. The CDR3 totals 14 residues. The CDR3 is CASTWQGPSYEQYF. CDR3 DNA: TGTGCCAGCACTTGGCAGGGGCCTTCCTACGAGCAGTACTTC.

This chain connects TRBV5-1 to TRBJ2-4; TRBD2 is a possible D gene (7 bases). The germline gives CDR1 SGHRS, CDR2 YFSETQ. V was trimmed by 4 bases and J by 0 bases, leaving 17 bases between them. The CDR3 spans 17 residues. Written as DNA, the CDR3 is TGCGCCAGCAGCGAGGGGGAGGGCAGACTAGCCAAAAACATTCAGTACTTC. Translated: CASSEGEGRLAKNIQYF.

The rearrangement links TRBV19 to TRBJ2-1, with TRBD2 matching 9 bases. Per the germline V gene, CDR1 is LNHDA and CDR2 is SQIVND (reference sequence). This CDR3 has 13 amino acids. After removal of 3 bases from V and 9 bases from J, the junction contained 3 bases not matched to a gene. The CDR3 DNA follows: TGTGCCAGTAGTATCGTAGCGGGAGCTGAGCAGTTCTTC. Its protein product is CASSIVAGAEQFF. Full variable domain (outside the CDR3, taken from reference TRBV19 and TRBJ2-1): DGGITQSPKYLFRKEGQNVTLSCEQNLNHDAMYWYRQDPGQGLRLIYYSQIVNDFQKGDIAEGYSVSREKKESFPLTVTSAQKNPTAFYLCASSIVAGAEQFFGPGTRLTVL.

The V and J genes are TRBV5-6 and TRBJ1-2, with D unclear. V was cut by 4 bases and J by 8 bases, with 15 bases left in between. CDR1 and CDR2 (germline): SGHDT, YYEEEE. The CDR3 runs to 13 residues. CDR3 sequence: CASSLTGVTGYTF. The CDR3 DNA is TGTGCCAGCAGCCTGACTGGTGTGACGGGCTACACCTTC.

This clone was recorded only once. The gene calls are TRBV27 and TRBJ2-3, with 8 bases fitting TRBD1. Germline trimming cut 9 bases from V and 0 bases from J; bases unmatched to any gene: 20. In germline, CDR1 is MNHEY, CDR2 SMNVEV (reference sequence). There are 19 residues in the CDR3. Here the CDR3 reads CASKLLGRGLGGSTDTQYF. The CDR3, as DNA: TGTGCCAGTAAGCTTCTAGGCAGGGGGCTGGGCGGGAGCACAGATACGCAGTATTTT.

The gene calls are TRBV29-1 and TRBJ1-1, with D perhaps TRBD1 (5 bases). Trimming stripped 7 bases from V and 1 base from J, with 13 bases between. Germline V gene sequence: CDR1 SQVTM, CDR2 ANQGSEA. The CDR3 has 13 residues. CDR3 sequence: CSGKIDRNTEAFF. The CDR3 nucleotides are TGCAGCGGAAAGATCGACAGGAACACTGAAGCTTTCTTT.

This clone has more than one count but fewer than ten. The rearrangement links TRBV28 to TRBJ1-6, with 10 bases aligning to TRBD1. This CDR3 is 14 amino acids long. Germline CDR1 is MDHEN and CDR2 is SYDVKM. V was pared by 6 bases and J by 10 bases, with 6 bases of the junction left unmatched. Here the CDR3 reads CASRGDRGYSPLHF. DNA for the CDR3: TGTGCCAGCAGGGGGGACAGGGGATACTCACCCCTCCACTTT. The full variable domain, rest sourced from reference TRBV28 and TRBJ1-6, is DVKVTQSSRYLVKRTGEKVFLECVQDMDHENMFWYRQDPGLGLRLIYFSYDVKMKEKGDIPEGYSVSREKKERFSLILESASTNQTSMYLCASRGDRGYSPLHFGNGTRLTVT.

The chain couples TRBV24-1 to TRBJ2-1, with D perhaps TRBD2 (5 bases). The CDR3 consists of 14 residues. Trimming took off 7 bases at V and 1 base at J, with 10 bases between the two ends. CDR1 and CDR2 (germline): KGHDR, SFDVKD. CDR3 residues: CATSAAESYNEQFF. In nucleotides, the CDR3 is TGTGCCACCAGCGCAGCGGAGTCCTACAATGAGCAGTTCTTC.

The chain couples TRBV9 to TRBJ2-2; D not certain. CDR3 length equals 14 residues. V lost 1 base, J lost 7 bases, and 11 bases lay in between. Germline V gene sequence: CDR1 SGDLS, CDR2 YYNGEE. The CDR3 bases are TGTGCCAGCAGCGTAACAGTTACCGTCGGGGAGCTGTTTTTT. It yields the protein CASSVTVTVGELFF.

The CDR3 loop is CASGFSLSGTSTSGQFF. The CDR3 DNA reads as TGTGCTAGTGGTTTCTCCCTCAGCGGGACTAGTACCTCGGGGCAGTTCTTC. The J gene is TRBJ2-1, the V gene TRBV12-5, with TRBD2 identical over 8 bases. The germline V gene encodes CDR1 LGHNT and CDR2 FRNRAP. V gave up 3 bases and J gave up 12 bases; unmatched junction bases: 19. The CDR3 is 17 residues long.

V gene TRBV7-9 combines with J gene TRBJ2-7; no clear D gene. Trimming removed 5 bases at V and 5 bases at J, with 10 bases between. There are 12 residues in the CDR3. Germline CDR1 reads SEHNR; CDR2 reads FQNEAQ (reference sequence). Here the CDR3 reads CASSAASNEQYF. In nucleotides, the CDR3 is TGTGCCAGCAGCGCCGCTAGTAACGAGCAGTACTTC.

CDR3 DNA sequence: TGTGCCAGCTCACCACAGGCAGGGAATACCTACGAGCAGTACTTC. This codes for CASSPQAGNTYEQYF. The chain employs TRBV18 and TRBJ2-7; D is perhaps TRBD1 (5 bases). Germline values: CDR1 KGHSH, CDR2 LQKENI. The CDR3 extends over 15 amino acids. Trimming removed 1 base from V and 2 bases from J, with 12 bases in between.

The rearrangement links TRBV4-1 to TRBJ1-4; a possible D gene is TRBD1 (6 bases). Looked up from germline, CDR1 is MGHRA and CDR2 is YSYEKL. This CDR3 contains 13 residues. The V and J ends lost 8 bases and 9 bases respectively, with 16 bases between them. This CDR3 is CASRGPGGKKLFF. In DNA form, the CDR3 reads TGCGCCAGCCGTGGTCCGGGGGGCAAAAAACTGTTTTTT.

The CDR3 DNA follows: TGTGCCACCAGCGCCCGACAGCTCACAGATACGCAGTATTTT. It is translated as CATSARQLTDTQYF. The chain uses TRBV15 and TRBJ2-3; D possibly corresponds to TRBD1 (5 bases). CDR1 and CDR2 (germline): LNHNV, YYDKDF (reference sequence). The CDR3 spans 14 residues. V was shortened by 5 bases and J by 2 bases, with 11 bases between the two germline ends.

As regards this clone: The junction and the germline gene differ at one end; a read error may be behind it. The rearrangement links TRBV29-1 to TRBJ1-1; tentative D call: TRBD1 (6 bases). The V gene's germline CDR1 is SQVTM and CDR2 ANQGSEA. This CDR3 comprises 13 residues. CDR3 bases: TGCAGCGTGGAAGGGGGGGTGAACACTGAAGCTTTCTTT. Translated: CSVEGGVNTEAFF.

This rearrangement joins TRBV7-8 to TRBJ2-5, with D unclear. V shed 1 base and J shed 1 base, with 10 bases lying between them. The CDR3 totals 15 residues. From germline, CDR1 is SGHVS and CDR2 FQNEAQ. CDR3 sequence reads: CASSLGLQPQETQYF. The DNA for the CDR3 is TGTGCCAGCAGCTTAGGTCTACAGCCCCAAGAGACCCAGTACTTC.

The chain is built from TRBV11-3 and TRBJ2-3; 10 nucleotides align to TRBD2. The CDR3 has 16 amino acids. Trimming took 4 bases from V and 1 from J; bases not matched to a gene: 5. Germline lookup yields CDR1 SGHNT and CDR2 YENEEA. The CDR3 sequence: CASSSPGTSGTDTQYF. CDR3 bases: TGTGCCAGCAGCTCCCCCGGGACTAGCGGCACAGATACGCAGTATTTT.

This clone has more than one count but fewer than ten. V usage is TRBV27 and J usage is TRBJ2-3; D call uncertain. The CDR3 length is 14 residues. V lost 5 bases and J lost 0, with 9 bases in between. Germline V gene lookup returns CDR1 MNHEY and CDR2 SMNVEV (reference sequence). CDR3 amino acids: CASSVSPSTDTQYF. The CDR3, as DNA: TGTGCCAGCAGTGTCTCCCCCAGCACAGATACGCAGTATTTT.